This TCR beta chain was identified in a study of cytomegalovirus exposure and HLA in healthy donors (TCRdb year 2017). Concerning the study at large: According to an earlier analysis of around 600 of the donors, 200 million or so T cells yielded 95 million to 140 million unique TCR beta sequences and about 300 Gb of sequence data. A later analysis re-examined previously published TCR beta repertoires from roughly 650 donors and added high-resolution HLA genotyping to investigate patterns of TCR occurrence. On average, around 240,000 unique TCR beta nucleotide sequences were sequenced per donor among roughly 430 genotyped donors of the cohort, with 15% to 20% of those sequences being non-productive. Donor age, sex, ethnicity and CMV serostatus were compiled together with the repertoire data. In an earlier analysis of 550 to 700 of the donors, high-throughput TCR beta sequencing was used to judge whether each TCR beta V gene segment behaved as functional or pseudogenic. Rather than using new phenotypic data, the later analysis identified candidate immune exposures from TCR beta sequences and from how often those sequences occurred across donors. A separate validation cohort of over a hundred different subjects was used in addition to the 666-subject first cohort. Roughly 300 gigabases of sequencing data and around 85 million unique TCR sequences made up an early release that covered some 640 HLA-typed donors. High-throughput TCR immunosequencing, statistical association of individual TCRs with disease status, and machine learning were combined to predict cytomegalovirus infection status. Of the 300 to 500 genotyped donors, roughly 80% were placed in the genetic ancestry cluster associated with self-reported Caucasian donors. The study aimed to test whether signatures of past pathogen exposure could be identified by cataloging public T cell receptors. A handful of DR-DQ haplotypes were treated as single units for association and clustering because of strong linkage in the cohort. The study used immunosequencing to profile the T cell repertoires of 666 subjects and linked those repertoires to cytomegalovirus serostatus. Genome-wide SNP genotypes for about three fifths of the roughly 670 donors were used in a later genetic analysis, which treated that subset as a discovery cohort. Typing coverage varied by locus: about 629-630 donors for A, B, C, DRB1 and DQB1; roughly 500 for DQA1; some 610 for DPA1; 450 to 480 for DPB1. HLA typing included class I and class II loci at four-digit resolution. All discovery cohort repertoires had been generated using a single sequencing platform. The full study reports these points: The study gave a list of about 170 TCR beta chains associated with cytomegalovirus. The earlier analysis of 587 of the donors excluded roughly 17 rarely observed V segments, including chromosome 9 orphons, because counts were too low. A few of the identified cytomegalovirus-associated TCR beta chains were confirmed in vitro to be specific for cytomegalovirus antigens. According to a later analysis, parvovirus B19, influenza, CMV and Epstein-Barr virus appeared linked to several top co-occurrence clusters. According to a later analysis, most CMV-associated TCR beta chains appeared to be HLA-restricted, and the HLA associations seemed to be driven largely by CMV exposure. Some IMGT-functional V segments, including TRBV6-2 and TRBV6-3, could not be told apart with the 87-base-pair reads, so those segments were excluded. Because HLA typing was unavailable for some donors at each locus, only the typed subset was used in association tests. A later analysis associated about 17,000 TCR beta sequences with specific HLA alleles at a false discovery rate of 0.05. In this cohort, only TCR beta chains were sequenced, and detectable features were limited by the absence of alpha or paired-chain data. The sequencing pipeline was judged likely to have produced a cluster of highly shared sequence variants as a technical artifact. In a later analysis, HLA-associated TCR beta chains were found to be more clonally expanded and to have lower generation probabilities than equally common non-associated chains. When HLA alleles, especially DR and DQ, strongly co-occurred, TCR associations were difficult to assign to individual alleles. The classifier was reported to diagnose cytomegalovirus status with high specificity and sensitivity in both the original and validation cohorts. In a later analysis, TCR association rates were found to vary across HLA loci, with the most associated TCRs seen for DRB1 alleles and the fewest for HLA-C alleles. Immune exposure information for the cohort was limited to CMV serostatus. The presence/absence analyses assumed that sequencing depth was roughly uniform across donors, and that assumption may not be true. According to the authors, the approach could potentially be generalized to other disease states and immunological phenotypes. An earlier analysis of approximately 530 of the donors showed that most TCR beta V segments appeared in productive rearrangements either about 90% or about 30% of the time, which broadly matched IMGT annotations. A further reported finding was that TCR beta sequences accurately predicted the HLA-A and HLA-B alleles for most subjects in the first cohort. A later genetic analysis reported fewer N-insertions in productive TCRs among donors in an Asian-associated ancestry cluster than the approximately 670-donor mean. Linkage disequilibrium might explain the correlated functional status among segregating V segments, but an unknown experimental factor could not be ruled out. In a later genetic analysis, a missense DCLRE1C variant was associated with V-gene and J-gene trimming of TCR beta chains, and the association was replicated in an independent cohort. While some public TCRs were present in many individuals, most TCR sequences turned up only very rarely across donors.

The cohort was made up of roughly 670 healthy bone marrow donors. All cohort members were sampled while nominally healthy, although unrecorded immune exposures were likely present. The donor was CMV seropositive and was included in the group of some 290 seropositive cohort members. Every donor gave a peripheral blood sample, and the peripheral blood mononuclear cells from that sample were used for TCR beta sequencing. Genomic DNA extraction from the blood cell samples was performed with the Qiagen DNeasy Blood Extraction Kit. Libraries were made using the immunoSEQ multiplex PCR assay. A mixture of 60 forward primers for TCR Vbeta segments and 13 reverse primers for TCR Jbeta segments was used in the multiplex PCR. The CDR3 region of rearranged TCR beta genes was amplified from genomic DNA with a multiplex PCR assay. The Illumina HiSeq System was used to sequence the amplified TCR beta libraries as 87-base-pair reads. The paper's processing steps were these. Across the 600 to 700 repertoires, a later analysis counted around 80 million unique TCR beta chains, some 11 million of which were shared by at least two donors. To remove PCR and sequencing errors, raw reads were error-corrected and collapsed into unique sequences using a nearest-neighbor algorithm that merged closely related sequences. CDR3 sequences were aligned to IMGT reference sequences to assign V, D and J gene segments. For a sequence to be retained, at least a six-nucleotide match to both a V gene segment and a J gene segment was required. Rearrangements were called productive when the CDR3 lacked stop codons and stayed in frame with V and J; all others were non-productive. Following IMGT convention, CDR3 was defined as the stretch from the second conserved V-encoded cysteine to the conserved J-encoded phenylalanine. The earlier analysis of 500 to 650 of the donors excluded any sequence lacking an unambiguous match to a single V gene segment. An earlier analysis of fewer than 750 of the donors called V segments functional above 56.7% productive rearrangements and segregating when the between-donor standard deviation exceeded 5%. A statistical classification framework was built to diagnose cytomegalovirus status from the catalog of TCR beta chain sequences. A later analysis assigned V and J genes by comparing TCR nucleotide sequences with IMGT/GENE-DB human TR gene sequences. In a later analysis, CDR3 sequences and most-parsimonious VDJ recombination scenarios were assigned using the TCRdist pipeline. A later analysis defined each TCR beta chain by its CDR3 amino acid sequence plus V-gene family, and excluded reads lacking a unique V-gene family. A later analysis removed 500 to 600 highly shared, low-generation-probability nucleotide sequences to deal with suspected cross-contamination and a sequencing artifact. In a later analysis, a clonal expansion index was calculated for each public chain from normalized within-repertoire ranks of inferred template counts. Generation probabilities in a later analysis came from a VDJ recombination model fitted to out-of-frame rearrangements, and those results were checked against IGoR. In a later analysis, hypergeometric tests were used to score TCR-TCR, TCR-HLA and TCR-CMV co-occurrence, with a repertoire-size bias correction applied to TCR pairs. In a later analysis, false discovery rates were estimated by permuting HLA or CMV assignments 20 times. A later analysis grouped co-occurring TCRs with DBSCAN, adding TCRdist sequence similarity when clustering within HLA-allele-positive subsets. Co-occurrence clustering excluded repertoires with fewer than 30,000 or more than 120,000 public chains, plus five with anomalous nucleotide sharing. TCRdb's version of the immuneACCESS table is confined to in-frame rearrangements and falls short of the full clone set. An unresolved V gene accounts for under half of the shortfall where checked; the remainder is of unknown origin. Clone size and the V and J calls come from that table; the DNA yielded D and trimming. This sample has about 160,000 clones in its table, and approximately 84% of those were observed once. The ten top clones hold approximately 6.8% of the sample.

The CDR1 and CDR2 encoded by the germline V gene are MNHNS and SASEGT. Unmatched junction bases come to 3, with V trimmed by 4 bases and J by 3 bases. The CDR3 holds 15 amino acids from the cysteine to the phenylalanine. CDR3 DNA is the only sequence kept; it has 45 bases, read in frame from the first base. As regards this clone: No cognate antigen has been identified for it. No base-level quality is on record; no much larger clone is a single base apart.

The chain joins TRBV6-1 to TRBJ2-5; 12 bases in the junction line up with TRBD2. This clonotype originated in a male donor in good health and CMV-seropositive. Sequenced sample: PBMCs. The DNA is as follows: TGTGCCAGCAGTGGACTAGCGGGAGAGAAAGAGACCCAGTACTTC. It is translated as CASSGLAGEKETQYF.